This T cell receptor beta chain was profiled in a study of blood T cell repertoires in COVID-19. Background on the study: Samples representing acute and convalescent COVID-19 were sourced from the United States, Italy and Spain.

CDR1 is KGHSH, CDR2 LQKENI, per germline. This CDR3 contains 16 residues. With 2 bases clipped from V and 4 bases from J, the junction kept 7 bases outside the gene matches. Assay: immunoSEQ multiplex PCR; the TCRdb copy retains only in-frame clones and omits some. The data show roughly 60,000 clones, with approximately 85% seen just once and about a sixth held by the top ten. V usage is TRBV18 and J usage is TRBJ2-3, with 9 bases fitting TRBD2. The TCR was taken from a human donor in a cohort sampled during active COVID-19. The source material was peripheral blood. CDR3 coding DNA: TGTGCCAGCTCACCAAACGGCGGGGGGGCGTCAGATACGCAGTATTTT. Amino acids: CASSPNGGGASDTQYF.